The 26 T cell receptor beta chains reported below all come from one sample, sequenced in a study of blood T cell repertoires in COVID-19. Profiled with immunoSEQ multiplex PCR; TCRdb holds only in-frame clones, not every one. This table holds tens of thousands of clones, roughly 87% found once. The specimen sequenced was peripheral blood. The receptors were sampled from a human donor in a cohort sampled during active COVID-19.

V and J are TRBV6-5 and TRBJ1-1; 7 bases are shared with TRBD1. The CDR3 runs 14 residues. V gave up 5 bases and J gave up 5 bases; unmatched junction bases: 8. The V gene's germline CDR1 is MNHEY and CDR2 SVGAGI. In nucleotides, the CDR3 is TGTGCCAGCAGTCCCGGGACAGTGCAGACTGAAGCTTTCTTT. Protein: CASSPGTVQTEAFF.

The gene calls are TRBV6-2 or TRBV6-3 and TRBJ1-1; no clear D. CDR3 length equals 13 residues. V gave up 5 bases and J gave up 5 bases, with 12 bases separating them. CDR1 and CDR2 (germline): MNHEY, SVGEGT. CDR3 coding DNA: TGTGCCAGCAGTACCCTAAGTTGGACTGAAGCTTTCTTT. It yields the protein CASSTLSWTEAFF.

The chain recombines TRBV9 with TRBJ2-1, with TRBD2 as a possible D gene (6 bases). The CDR3 length is 15 residues. With 0 bases removed from V and 3 bases from J, the gap between germline ends came to 10 bases. CDR1 and CDR2 (germline): SGDLS, YYNGEE. CDR3 DNA: TGTGCCAGCAGCGTAGAGGGACTCCTCTACAATGAGCAGTTCTTC. Translation gives CASSVEGLLYNEQFF.

This chain links TRBV18 with TRBJ1-2; unclear D gene. Germline assignment: CDR1 KGHSH and CDR2 LQKENI. V dropped 6 bases and J dropped 8 bases, with 19 bases sitting between them. The CDR3 spans 14 residues. CDR3 sequence reads: CASSPVLSEEGYTF. Here the CDR3 DNA reads TGTGCCAGCTCCCCTGTCCTGTCCGAGGAGGGCTACACCTTC.

The chain links TRBV15 to TRBJ2-7, with TRBD2 matching over 11 bases. CDR1 LNHNV and CDR2 YYDKDF come from the germline V gene (reference sequence). This CDR3 is 16 amino acids long. The V gene end was trimmed by 2 bases and the J gene end by 2 bases; junction bases not matched to a gene: 5. As DNA, the CDR3 is TGTGCCACCAGCAGACCTAGCGGGGGGCCACCCTACGAGCAGTACTTC. Translation: CATSRPSGGPPYEQYF. Full variable domain (missing parts from reference TRBV15 and TRBJ2-7): DAMVIQNPRYQVTQFGKPVTLSCSQTLNHNVMYWYQQKSSQAPKLLFHYYDKDFNNEADTPDNFQSRRPNTSFCFLDIRSPGLGDTAMYLCATSRPSGGPPYEQYFGPGTRLTVT.

The chain links TRBV10-3 to TRBJ2-5; a weak D match, TRBD1 (5 bases). With 2 bases removed from V and 1 base from J, the gap between germline ends came to 8 bases. Germline V CDR1 and CDR2: ENHRY, SYGVKD. This CDR3 spans 14 amino acids. The CDR3 DNA reads TGTGCCATCAGTGAGGGACATTCCCAAGAGACCCAGTACTTC. It translates to CAISEGHSQETQYF.

CDR3 loop: CASSSPGQGHYEQYF. CDR3 coding DNA: TGTGCCAGCAGCTCCCCGGGACAGGGACACTACGAGCAGTACTTC. The chain has TRBV7-9 and TRBJ2-7, with 9 bases identical to TRBD1. The V segment lost 4 bases and the J segment 3 bases; nucleotides outside the gene matches: 7. Germline CDR1 and CDR2: SEHNR and FQNEAQ (reference sequence). The CDR3 is 15 residues long.

This chain links TRBV6-5 with TRBJ2-7, with 10 bases identical to TRBD1. This CDR3 contains 15 residues. Germline V lookup: CDR1 MNHEY, CDR2 SVGAGI. J lost 6 bases, V lost 7 bases, and 12 bases had no gene match. CDR3 loop: CASIWAPGQGIEQYF. DNA for the CDR3: TGTGCCAGCATCTGGGCTCCGGGACAGGGGATCGAGCAGTACTTC.

The chain's CDR3 is CASKQGFVSPLHF. Here the CDR3 DNA reads TGTGCCAGTAAACAGGGATTTGTGTCACCCCTCCACTTT. This sequence joins TRBV6-5 and TRBJ1-6; the D gene is possibly TRBD1 (6 bases). V was shortened by 9 bases and J by 10 bases, with 16 bases between the two germline ends. CDR1 MNHEY and CDR2 SVGAGI come from the germline V gene. The CDR3 has 13 residues.

This clone was picked up a small number of times. The chain combines TRBV4-1 with TRBJ1-2; D possibly corresponds to TRBD1 (6 bases). Trimming removed 2 bases at V and 2 bases at J, with 6 bases between. The CDR3 consists of 13 residues. Germline CDR1 is MGHRA and CDR2 is YSYEKL. In DNA, the CDR3 is TGCGCCAGCAGCCAAAGGGGGAACTATGGCTACACCTTC. It encodes CASSQRGNYGYTF.

This chain joins TRBV10-3 and TRBJ2-2; D possibly corresponds to TRBD1 (6 bases). The ends were cut back, 6 bases at V and 7 bases at J, with 9 bases in the middle. This CDR3 is 12 amino acids long. Germline-derived CDR1 and CDR2 are ENHRY and SYGVKD. The CDR3 DNA follows: TGTGCCATCAGCGCAGGGGTCGGGGAGCTGTTTTTT. It is translated as CAISAGVGELFF.

This clone was recorded only once. The rearrangement joins TRBV2 to TRBJ1-6; D gene unclear. CDR1 is SNHLY and CDR2 is FYNNEI in the germline V gene. V was trimmed by 2 bases and J by 7 bases, leaving 15 bases between them. The CDR3 is 16 residues long. CDR3 region: CASSEYWSASNSPLHF. The CDR3 DNA sequence: TGTGCCAGCAGTGAATACTGGAGTGCATCAAATTCACCCCTCCACTTT.

CDR3: CASSQGFFGGVSNQPQHF. CDR3 in DNA: TGTGCCAGCAGCCAAGGGTTCTTCGGCGGGGTGAGCAATCAGCCCCAGCATTTT. This rearrangement joins TRBV3-1 (or the pseudogene TRBV3-2) to TRBJ1-5, with D unresolved. Germline V gives CDR1 LGHDT, CDR2 YNNKEL (reference sequence). V gave up 1 base and J gave up 1 base, with 17 bases separating them. The CDR3 consists of 18 residues.

At least ten counts were recorded for this clone. The rearrangement links TRBV7-9 to TRBJ1-1; D remains ambiguous. CDR1 is SEHNR and CDR2 is FQNEAQ in the germline V gene (reference sequence). V lost 2 bases and J lost 5, with 9 bases in between. The CDR3 is 13 amino acids. The CDR3 DNA is TGTGCCAGCAGCTTACACGGGAGTACTGAAGCTTTCTTT. It encodes CASSLHGSTEAFF. The entire variable domain, with the rest obtained from reference TRBV7-9 and TRBJ1-1, is as follows: DTGVSQNPRHKITKRGQNVTFRCDPISEHNRLYWYRQTLGQGPEFLTYFQNEAQLEKSRLLSDRFSAERPKGSFSTLEIQRTEQGDSAMYLCASSLHGSTEAFFGQGTRLTVV.

V is TRBV7-8 and J is TRBJ2-7; tentatively, D is TRBD1 (5 bases). Germline V gene sequence: CDR1 SGHVS, CDR2 FQNEAQ. The germline V and J ends were trimmed by 5 bases and 6 bases, with 17 bases remaining between them. This CDR3 has 14 residues. The CDR3 DNA reads as TGTGCCAGCAGCATCAGACAGCCCTCAGGCGAGCAGTACTTC. This codes for CASSIRQPSGEQYF.

V gene TRBV3-1 (or the pseudogene TRBV3-2) combines with J gene TRBJ2-7; D perhaps matches TRBD2 (6 bases). The CDR3 loop spans 16 amino acids. V was clipped by 1 base and J by 5 bases, with 18 bases between them. Germline V lookup: CDR1 LGHDT, CDR2 YNNKEL (reference sequence). The CDR3 region is CASSQGRGGENDEQYF. The CDR3 nucleotides read TGTGCCAGCAGCCAAGGGAGGGGTGGAGAGAACGACGAGCAGTACTTC.

V and J are TRBV28 and TRBJ2-7; 8 nucleotides agree with TRBD1. CDR1 and CDR2 (germline): MDHEN, SYDVKM. The junction had 18 bases not matched to a gene; V was cut back by 4 bases and J by 7 bases. The CDR3 sequence is 17 residues long. CDR3: CASSSLASGQEGLEQYF. Here the CDR3 DNA reads TGTGCCAGCAGTTCCCTCGCTTCGGGACAGGAAGGGTTAGAGCAGTACTTC.

J is TRBJ2-5 and V is TRBV7-2; tentative D call: TRBD1 (5 bases). Germline CDR1 is SGHTA and CDR2 is FQGNSA. The CDR3 length is 14 residues. V gave up 3 bases and J gave up 6 bases, with 14 bases separating them. The DNA for the CDR3 is TGTGCCAGCAGCTTTCAAGGGGCGAGTCAGACCCAGTACTTC. It yields the protein CASSFQGASQTQYF. The variable domain in full, with the rest retrieved from reference TRBV7-2 and TRBJ2-5, is GAGVSQSPSNKVTEKGKDVELRCDPISGHTALYWYRQSLGQGLEFLIYFQGNSAPDKSGLPSDRFSAERTGGSVSTLTIQRTQQEDSAVYLCASSFQGASQTQYFGPGTRLLVL.

The chain uses TRBV3-1 (or the pseudogene TRBV3-2) and TRBJ1-1; the D is unclear. V was shortened by 4 bases and J by 10 bases, with 16 bases between the two germline ends. Per germline, CDR1 LGHDT and CDR2 YNNKEL (reference sequence). This CDR3 comprises 13 residues. The CDR3 sequence is CASSLRTYPGAFF. The CDR3 DNA follows: TGTGCCAGCAGCCTAAGGACTTATCCGGGAGCTTTCTTT.

A single count supports this clone. The chain is built from TRBV10-3 and TRBJ2-7; 9 bases align to TRBD1. The V segment lost 7 bases and the J segment 2 bases; nucleotides outside the gene matches: 9. CDR3 length: 15 amino acids. Germline-derived CDR1 and CDR2 are ENHRY and SYGVKD. CDR3 in amino acids: CAIKDTGTGPYEQYF. In nucleotides, the CDR3 is TGTGCCATCAAAGATACCGGGACAGGGCCCTACGAGCAGTACTTC.

This rearrangement joins TRBV5-1 to TRBJ1-2; D call uncertain. CDR3 length: 12 amino acids. Germline values: CDR1 SGHRS, CDR2 YFSETQ. V lost 5 bases, J lost 2 bases, and 7 bases lay in between. CDR3 nucleotide sequence: TGCGCCAGCAGTAGCTCGAACTATGGCTACACCTTC. Residues: CASSSSNYGYTF.

The rearrangement joins TRBV9 to TRBJ1-2, with TRBD1 matching over 8 bases. The CDR3 is 15 amino acids. Trimming took 4 bases from V and 8 from J; bases not matched to a gene: 13. Germline V gene lookup returns CDR1 SGDLS and CDR2 YYNGEE. Here the CDR3 DNA reads TGTGCCAGCAGCACCCTCCCGGGGACAGGCAGCGGCTACACCTTC. Its protein is CASSTLPGTGSGYTF.

The chain recombines TRBV7-2 with TRBJ2-1, with a tentative D call TRBD1 (6 bases). Trimming removed 1 base from V and 5 bases from J, with 6 bases in between. Germline V gene data show CDR1 as SGHTA and CDR2 as FQGNSA. This CDR3 contains 13 residues. The CDR3 here is CASSLDRDNEQFF. The CDR3 DNA is TGTGCCAGCAGCTTAGACAGGGACAATGAGCAGTTCTTC.

The DNA for the CDR3 is TGCAGTGCGGCGAGGGAAACTGAAGCTTTCTTT. This codes for CSAARETEAFF. The V and J genes are TRBV20-1 and TRBJ1-1; no reliable D call. The V and J ends lost 6 bases and 5 bases respectively, with 10 bases between them. Germline V gives CDR1 DFQATT, CDR2 SNEGSKA (reference sequence). This CDR3 is built from 11 residues.

The rearrangement links TRBV19 to TRBJ2-1; 8 bases map to TRBD2. This CDR3 comprises 16 residues. Trimming removed 1 base from V and 1 base from J; junction bases left unmatched: 3. Germline V gene lookup returns CDR1 LNHDA and CDR2 SQIVND (reference sequence). The CDR3 region has the DNA TGTGCCAGTAGTATAGTTGGCGGGGGGTCCTACAATGAGCAGTTCTTC. It is translated as CASSIVGGGSYNEQFF.

The CDR3 DNA reads as TGCAGCGTTTCGTCTCACAGGGGTGGCTACACCTTC. It translates to CSVSSHRGGYTF. The chain employs TRBV29-1 and TRBJ1-2, with TRBD1 matching over 7 bases. Germline V gene sequence: CDR1 SQVTM, CDR2 ANQGSEA. V was clipped by 5 bases and J by 7 bases; unmatched bases: 7. There are 12 residues in the CDR3.